The 12 T cell receptor beta chains presented below share a single source sample, sequenced in a study of blood T cell repertoires in COVID-19. Using immunoSEQ multiplex PCR, the repertoire was profiled, and TCRdb retains in-frame clones only, with some absent. The sample consists of 200,000 to 300,000 clones, more than 75% of them appearing once. Sequencing was carried out using PBMCs or T cells enriched from blood (not recorded which). These receptor sequences come from a woman aged 40-49 years with acute COVID-19.

The CDR3 region is CASSNPADNEQFF. As DNA, the CDR3 is TGTGCCAGCAGCAATCCAGCGGACAATGAGCAGTTCTTC. V is TRBV21-1 and J is TRBJ2-1; TRBD2 is the table's D call and was not checked against the DNA. TRBV21-1 is noted as a pseudogene. CDR3 length equals 13 residues.

Regarding this clone: The identical CDR3 is also encoded by other nucleotide sequences in the sample. V is TRBV4-2 and J is TRBJ1-5; D unresolved. CDR3 length: 15 residues. Trimming took off 0 bases at V and 1 base at J, with 7 bases between the two ends. Germline loops: CDR1 LGHNA, CDR2 YNFKEQ. CDR3 loop: CASSQDSGSNQPQHF. CDR3 coding DNA: TGTGCCAGCAGCCAAGATTCTGGCAGCAATCAGCCCCAGCATTTT.

The V call is TRBV9, the J call TRBJ2-2; TRBD2 aligns across 14 bases. The CDR3 has 21 amino acids. Germline CDR1 is SGDLS and CDR2 is YYNGEE. V shed 0 bases, J shed 3 bases, and the junction held 13 bases outside the gene matches. CDR3 region: CASSVEALGTSGRLHTGELFF. The CDR3 coding sequence is TGTGCCAGCAGCGTAGAGGCTTTGGGGACTAGCGGGAGACTTCACACCGGGGAGCTGTTTTTT.

V is TRBV3-1 (or the pseudogene TRBV3-2) and J is TRBJ1-5; 7 nucleotides match TRBD1. There are 14 residues in the CDR3. V was pared by 4 bases and J by 7 bases, with 7 bases of the junction left unmatched. Germline CDR1 and CDR2: LGHDT and YNNKEL (reference sequence). CDR3 amino acids: CASSPDTGAQPQHF. DNA for the CDR3: TGTGCCAGCAGCCCAGACACAGGGGCCCAGCCCCAGCATTTT.

The rearrangement uses TRBV19 and TRBJ1-4, with a possible D match to TRBD1 (6 bases). CDR1 LNHDA and CDR2 SQIVND come from the germline V gene (reference sequence). V lost 7 bases and J 3 bases, leaving 27 bases between the germline ends. The CDR3 totals 19 residues. The CDR3 coding sequence is TGTGCCAGTATTCGGAAACCAGGGGATAAGGCATCGGCTAATGAAAAACTGTTTTTT. Its translation: CASIRKPGDKASANEKLFF.

The genes are TRBV7-3 and TRBJ1-1, with D perhaps matching TRBD1 (5 bases). Germline-derived CDR1 and CDR2 are SGHTA and FQGTGA. V was clipped by 2 bases and J by 5 bases, with 9 bases between them. This CDR3 comprises 13 residues. CDR3 protein: CASSLQGGTEAFF. CDR3 nucleotide sequence: TGTGCCAGCAGCTTACAGGGCGGTACTGAAGCTTTCTTT.

The gene calls are TRBV29-1 and TRBJ1-2; 8 bases agree with TRBD1. V trimming: 6 bases; J trimming: 4 bases; junction bases outside the gene matches: 7. The CDR3 covers 13 residues. Germline-derived CDR1 and CDR2 are SQVTM and ANQGSEA. The CDR3 region has the DNA TGCAGCGTAGATCCCGGGACAGGCTATGGCTACACCTTC. It translates to CSVDPGTGYGYTF.

V usage is TRBV7-2 and J usage is TRBJ2-1, with D perhaps TRBD2 (5 bases). The CDR3 sequence is 15 residues long. Germline V lookup: CDR1 SGHTA, CDR2 FQGNSA. The V gene lost 5 bases and the J gene lost 0 bases, with 11 bases spanning the gap. The CDR3 DNA reads as TGTGCCAGCAGCCCCAGCGGCAACTCCTACAATGAGCAGTTCTTC. This gives the protein CASSPSGNSYNEQFF.

This clone has a handful of counts. V gene TRBV7-2 combines with J gene TRBJ2-7; maybe TRBD2 (5 bases). CDR1 and CDR2 from the germline V gene are SGHTA and FQGNSA. Between the trimmed V and J ends, which lost 4 bases and 3 bases, there was a span of 16 bases. The CDR3 covers 15 residues. The CDR3 bases are TGTGCCAGCAGCTCCCGTGCCGGCGAGGGCTACGAGCAGTACTTC. This codes for CASSSRAGEGYEQYF.

V and J are TRBV5-1 and TRBJ1-2; TRBD1 might be the D (6 bases). V shed 0 bases and J shed 8 bases, with 17 bases lying between them. There are 15 residues in the CDR3. Germline loops: CDR1 SGHRS, CDR2 YFSETQ. CDR3 coding DNA: TGCGCCAGCAGCTTGGGACAGGCCAGTTCGGGAGGCTACACCTTC. Its translation: CASSLGQASSGGYTF.

As regards this clone: An end of the junction does not agree with germline; a read error may underlie this. This sequence joins TRBV7-7 and TRBJ2-1; D remains unclear. Germline values: CDR1 SSHAT, CDR2 FNYEAQ (reference sequence). This CDR3 region has 13 residues. The CDR3 sequence is CASSLSENNEQFF. The CDR3 DNA follows: TGTGCTAGCAGCTTATCCGAGAACAATGAGCAGTTCTTC.

The chain joins TRBV10-1 to TRBJ2-1; TRBD1 aligns across 7 bases. The CDR3 runs to 14 residues. J was trimmed by 0 bases and V by 4 bases; bases with no gene match: 0. Germline lookup yields CDR1 WNHNN and CDR2 SYGVQD (reference sequence). The CDR3 loop reads CASSGDSSYNEQFF. Written as DNA, the CDR3 is TGCGCCAGCAGTGGGGACAGCTCCTACAATGAGCAGTTCTTC.